This T cell receptor (beta chain) was captured in a study of response to subunit inactivated influenza vaccine. There are 15 residues in the CDR3. Losses at the gene ends were 1 base for V and 7 bases for J; bases not matched to a gene: 6. Germline V gene sequence: CDR1 KGHSH, CDR2 LQKENI. TCRdb recomputed calls from the RT-PCR reads with MiXCR, one row per CDR3 protein. The table shows just under 550,000 distinct CDR3 sequences, with 20% to 25% occurring only once. This clonotype was observed a few times. The same data also contributed to another study, on T cells expressing NK-cell markers. That source adds: TCR beta cDNA was generated via 5'RACE template switching incorporating UMIs. One of eight sequenced donors was HCMV-seronegative; the other seven were seropositive. As a fraction of CD8+ T cells, dominant NKG2C+ clonotypes reached about 1.0-8% in six donors. Also leading the CD3+CD56-NKG2C+ fraction in a few donors were these clonotypes.

The J gene is TRBJ1-5, the V gene TRBV18; 8 positions agree with TRBD1. Material: CD4+ T cells sorted from PBMCs, obtained about 11 days after vaccination. The sequence was obtained from a man aged 50 to 60 who received an inactivated influenza vaccine. CDR3 coding DNA: TGTGCCAGCTCACCACGGGCAGGGGGCGGCCAGCCCCAGCATTTT. It yields the protein CASSPRAGGGQPQHF.